A single sample is the source of the 7 T cell receptor beta chains below, sequenced in a study of identical twins. TCRdb re-derived calls from the 5' RACE reads in MiXCR, one entry per CDR3 protein. In the table there are some 560,000 distinct CDR3 sequences, roughly 9.9% of which are singletons. These data were also filed under a second study, of yellow fever vaccine responses in identical twins.

Sequencing was done on a sample of PBMCs. Receptors were obtained from a woman under 30 in good health.

This clonotype was counted at least ten times. The chain is built from TRBV7-9 and TRBJ2-7, with 9 nucleotides matching TRBD1. The V segment lost 4 bases and the J segment 0 bases; nucleotides outside the gene matches: 4. Germline assignment: CDR1 SEHNR and CDR2 FQNEAQ (reference sequence). This CDR3 comprises 15 residues. The CDR3 loop reads CASSSGTGYSYEQYF. As DNA, the CDR3 is TGTGCCAGCAGCTCCGGGACAGGGTACTCCTACGAGCAGTACTTC.

The sample holds a few counts of this clonotype. This rearrangement joins TRBV4-2 to TRBJ2-4, with 14 bases that match TRBD2. Losses at the gene ends were 0 bases for V and 8 bases for J; bases not matched to a gene: 9. Germline V gene lookup returns CDR1 LGHNA and CDR2 YNFKEQ. The CDR3 is 18 residues long. CDR3: CASSQDSQGTSGRDIQYF. In DNA form, the CDR3 reads TGTGCCAGCAGCCAAGATAGCCAAGGGACTAGCGGGAGAGACATTCAGTACTTC.

This clonotype was found a few times. The chain links TRBV20-1 to TRBJ2-2; 7 bases fit TRBD1. The CDR3 loop spans 17 amino acids. In germline, CDR1 is DFQATT, CDR2 SNEGSKA (reference sequence). Losses at the gene ends were 0 bases for V and 3 bases for J; bases not matched to a gene: 10. CDR3 nucleotide sequence: TGCAGTGCTAGAGAATCCAGGGGCAGGGGGTACACCGGGGAGCTGTTTTTT. This translates into CSARESRGRGYTGELFF.

The gene calls are TRBV15 and TRBJ2-5, with D unclear. The CDR3 totals 14 residues. V lost 0 bases and J lost 5, with 10 bases in between. The germline V gene encodes CDR1 LNHNV and CDR2 YYDKDF (reference sequence). The CDR3 bases are TGTGCCACCAGCAGAGATTTAGTTGAGGAGACCCAGTACTTC. Protein product: CATSRDLVEETQYF.

This clonotype was found many times. The chain combines TRBV3-1 with TRBJ2-7; 10 nucleotides align to TRBD2. The CDR3 totals 15 residues. Germline V gene sequence: CDR1 LGHDT, CDR2 YNNKEL (reference sequence). Trimming cost V 0 bases and J 6 bases; bases outside gene matches: 5. The chain's CDR3 is CASSQDLAGASEQYF. CDR3 sequence (DNA): TGTGCCAGCAGCCAAGATCTAGCGGGGGCTAGCGAGCAGTACTTC.

This clonotype came up a few times. The chain employs TRBV20-1 and TRBJ2-3; D is possibly TRBD1 or TRBD2 (6 bases each). Germline CDR1 DFQATT, CDR2 SNEGSKA (reference sequence). Trimming removed 5 bases at V and 8 bases at J, with 14 bases between. The CDR3 contains 12 residues. The CDR3 is CSALGSGATQYF. As DNA, the CDR3 is TGCAGTGCTCTGGGATCGGGGGCTACGCAGTATTTT.

This clonotype was detected only a few times. The V and J genes are TRBV20-1 and TRBJ2-5; D is tentatively TRBD1 or TRBD2 (5 bases each). CDR1 DFQATT and CDR2 SNEGSKA come from the germline V gene (reference sequence). Between the trimmed V and J ends, which lost 5 bases and 3 bases, there was a span of 19 bases. The CDR3 is 15 amino acids. The CDR3 is CSARQTGTKKETQYF. CDR3 DNA: TGCAGTGCTCGCCAAACCGGGACCAAAAAAGAGACCCAGTACTTC.